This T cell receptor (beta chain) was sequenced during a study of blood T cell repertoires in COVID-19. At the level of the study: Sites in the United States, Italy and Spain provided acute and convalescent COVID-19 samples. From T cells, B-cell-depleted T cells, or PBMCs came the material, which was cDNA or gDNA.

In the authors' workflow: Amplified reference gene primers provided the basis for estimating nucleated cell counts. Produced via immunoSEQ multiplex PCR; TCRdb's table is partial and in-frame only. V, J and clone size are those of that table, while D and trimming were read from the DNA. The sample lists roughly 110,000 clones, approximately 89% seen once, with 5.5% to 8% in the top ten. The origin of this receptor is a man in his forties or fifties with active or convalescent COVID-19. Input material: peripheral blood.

In nucleotides, the CDR3 is TGTGCCAGCAGCCTCACCCCTGCCTCTGCTAGCGGGAGACCGCGGGATACGCAGTATTTT. This translates into CASSLTPASASGRPRDTQYF. This chain links TRBV13 with TRBJ2-3; 10 bases match TRBD2. Germline V gives CDR1 PRHDT, CDR2 FYEKMQ (reference sequence). V shed 5 bases, J shed 6 bases, and the junction held 23 bases outside the gene matches. CDR3 length equals 20 residues. Drawing the rest from reference TRBV13 and TRBJ2-3, the complete variable domain is AAGVIQSPRHLIKEKRETATLKCYPIPRHDTVYWYQQGPGQDPQFLISFYEKMQSDKGSIPDRFSAQQFSDYHSELNMSSLELGDSALYFCASSLTPASASGRPRDTQYFGPGTRLTVL.